The clone carrying this T cell receptor (beta chain) was found a few times. The CDR3 consists of 16 residues. The junction had 4 bases not matched to a gene; V was cut back by 0 bases and J by 0 bases. From germline, CDR1 is SGHRS and CDR2 YFSETQ. The record originates from a study of regulatory T cells in long-lasting Graves disease. Specified time point: newly diagnosed GD, antithyroid drugs for less than 3 months. Extracted PBMC RNA gave rise to the TCR library. Building of the TCR beta libraries involved iRepertoire HTBI primers and Arm-PCR of CDR3 regions. TCRdb passed the multiplex PCR reads through MiXCR, listing each CDR3 protein once. Of some 560,000 distinct CDR3 sequences in the sample, about 16% were seen once. This sample also appeared in a second study, on T cells in Graves' hyperthyroidism and ophthalmopathy. That source reports: Exclusion criteria comprised uncontrolled infection, other autoimmune disease, pregnancy or lactation.

The sample here was peripheral blood mononuclear cells (PBMCs), taken at new diagnosis, from a patient treated with antithyroid drugs. The chain employs TRBV5-1 and TRBJ2-7, with 9 bases aligning to TRBD1. The TCR was taken from a woman aged 40-60 years with Graves disease. CDR3 region: CASSLGGTGTSYEQYF. DNA for the CDR3: TGCGCCAGCAGCTTGGGCGGGACAGGGACCTCCTACGAGCAGTACTTC.